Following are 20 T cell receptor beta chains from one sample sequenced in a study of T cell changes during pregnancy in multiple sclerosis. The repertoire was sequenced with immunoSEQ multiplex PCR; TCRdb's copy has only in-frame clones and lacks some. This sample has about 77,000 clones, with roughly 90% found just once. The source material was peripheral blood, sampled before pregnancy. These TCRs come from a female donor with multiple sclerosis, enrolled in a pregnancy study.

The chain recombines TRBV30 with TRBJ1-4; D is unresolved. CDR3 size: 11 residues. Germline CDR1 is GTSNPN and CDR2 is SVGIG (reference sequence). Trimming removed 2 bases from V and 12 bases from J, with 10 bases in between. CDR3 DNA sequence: TGTGCCTGGAGTTGGGAGTCCGAACTGTTTTTT. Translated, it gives CAWSWESELFF.

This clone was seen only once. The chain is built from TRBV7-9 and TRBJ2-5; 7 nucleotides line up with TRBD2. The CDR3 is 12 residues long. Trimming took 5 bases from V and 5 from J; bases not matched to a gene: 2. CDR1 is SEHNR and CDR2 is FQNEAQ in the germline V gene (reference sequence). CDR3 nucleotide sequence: TGTGCCAGCAGCGGGGGGGTTGAGACCCAGTACTTC. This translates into CASSGGVETQYF.

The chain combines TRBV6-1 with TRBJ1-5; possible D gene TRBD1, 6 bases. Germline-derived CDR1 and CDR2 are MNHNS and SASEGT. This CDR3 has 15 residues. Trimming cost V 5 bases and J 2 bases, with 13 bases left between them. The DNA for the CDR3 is TGTGCCAGCAGTCGGGGGGGGGCTGGCAATCAGCCCCAGCATTTT. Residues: CASSRGGAGNQPQHF.

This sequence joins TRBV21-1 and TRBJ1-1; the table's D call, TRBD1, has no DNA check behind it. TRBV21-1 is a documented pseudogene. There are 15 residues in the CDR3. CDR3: CASSKDDRGRGEAFF. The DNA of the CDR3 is TGTGCCAGCAGCAAAGACGACAGGGGGCGAGGTGAAGCTTTCTTT.

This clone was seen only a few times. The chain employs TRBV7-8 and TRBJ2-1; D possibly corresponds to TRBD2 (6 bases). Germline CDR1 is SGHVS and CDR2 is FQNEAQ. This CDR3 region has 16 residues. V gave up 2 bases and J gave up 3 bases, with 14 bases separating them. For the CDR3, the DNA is TGTGCCAGCAGCTTAACGGGGCAGGGAGGCTACAATGAGCAGTTCTTC. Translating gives CASSLTGQGGYNEQFF. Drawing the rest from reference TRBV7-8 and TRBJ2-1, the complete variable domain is GAGVSQSPRYKVAKRGQDVALRCDPISGHVSLFWYQQALGQGPEFLTYFQNEAQLDKSGLPSDRFFAERPEGSVSTLKIQRTQQEDSAVYLCASSLTGQGGYNEQFFGPGTRLTVL.

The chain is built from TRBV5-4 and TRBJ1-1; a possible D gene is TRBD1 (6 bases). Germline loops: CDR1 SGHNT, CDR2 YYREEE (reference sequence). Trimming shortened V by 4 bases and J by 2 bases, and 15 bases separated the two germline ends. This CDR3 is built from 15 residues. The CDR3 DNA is TGTGCCAGCAGCCGTAACGCGGACAGAAACACTGAAGCTTTCTTT. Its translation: CASSRNADRNTEAFF.

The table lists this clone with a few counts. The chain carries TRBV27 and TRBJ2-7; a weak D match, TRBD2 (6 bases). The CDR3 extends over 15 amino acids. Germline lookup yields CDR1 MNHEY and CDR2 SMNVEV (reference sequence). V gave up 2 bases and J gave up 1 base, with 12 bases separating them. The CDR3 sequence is CASSLRAGRSYEQYF. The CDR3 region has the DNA TGTGCCAGCAGTTTACGAGCAGGGAGGTCCTACGAGCAGTACTTC.

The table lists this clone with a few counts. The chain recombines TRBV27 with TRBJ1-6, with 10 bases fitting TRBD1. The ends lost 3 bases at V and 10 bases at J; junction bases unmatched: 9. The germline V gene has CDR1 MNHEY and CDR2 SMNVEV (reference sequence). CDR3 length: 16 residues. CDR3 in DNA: TGTGCCAGCAGTTTCTACGGACAGGGGGAGAGGTCACCCCTCCACTTT. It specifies CASSFYGQGERSPLHF.

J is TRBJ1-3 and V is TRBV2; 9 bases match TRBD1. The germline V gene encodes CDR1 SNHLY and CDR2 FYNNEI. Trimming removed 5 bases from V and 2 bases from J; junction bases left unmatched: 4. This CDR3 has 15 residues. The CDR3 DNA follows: TGTGCCAGCAGTTGGGACAGGGCGACTGGAAACACCATATATTTT. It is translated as CASSWDRATGNTIYF.

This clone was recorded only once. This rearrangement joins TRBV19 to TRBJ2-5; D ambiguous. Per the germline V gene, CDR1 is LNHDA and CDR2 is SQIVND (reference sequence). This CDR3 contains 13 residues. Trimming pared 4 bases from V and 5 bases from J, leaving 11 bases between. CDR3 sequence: CASSNLPRETQYF. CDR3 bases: TGTGCCAGTAGTAACCTACCACGGGAGACCCAGTACTTC.

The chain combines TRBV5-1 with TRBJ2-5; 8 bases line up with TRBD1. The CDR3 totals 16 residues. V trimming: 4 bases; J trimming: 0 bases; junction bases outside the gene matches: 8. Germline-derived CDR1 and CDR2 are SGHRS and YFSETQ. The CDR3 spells CASSTQTGVYQETQYF. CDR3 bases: TGCGCCAGCAGCACACAGACAGGGGTTTACCAAGAGACCCAGTACTTC.

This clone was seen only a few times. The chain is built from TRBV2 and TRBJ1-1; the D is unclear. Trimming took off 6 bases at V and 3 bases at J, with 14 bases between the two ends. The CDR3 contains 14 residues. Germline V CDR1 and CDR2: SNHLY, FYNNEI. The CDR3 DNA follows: TGTGCCAGCAGGCGGAGGGAGTCGGACACTGAAGCTTTCTTT. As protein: CASRRRESDTEAFF.

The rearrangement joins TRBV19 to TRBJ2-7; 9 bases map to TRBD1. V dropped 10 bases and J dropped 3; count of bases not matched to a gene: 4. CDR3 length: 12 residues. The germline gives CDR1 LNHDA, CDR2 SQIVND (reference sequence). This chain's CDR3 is CATRTGDYEQYF. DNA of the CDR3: TGTGCCACCCGGACAGGGGACTACGAGCAGTACTTC.

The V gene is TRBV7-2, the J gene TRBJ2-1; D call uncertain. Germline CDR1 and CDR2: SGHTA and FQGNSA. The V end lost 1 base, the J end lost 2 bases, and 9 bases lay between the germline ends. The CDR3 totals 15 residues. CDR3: CASSLGSLPYNEQFF. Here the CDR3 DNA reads TGTGCCAGCAGCTTAGGGAGTCTCCCCTACAATGAGCAGTTCTTC. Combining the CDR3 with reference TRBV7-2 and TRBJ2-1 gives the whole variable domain GAGVSQSPSNKVTEKGKDVELRCDPISGHTALYWYRQSLGQGLEFLIYFQGNSAPDKSGLPSDRFSAERTGGSVSTLTIQRTQQEDSAVYLCASSLGSLPYNEQFFGPGTRLTVL.

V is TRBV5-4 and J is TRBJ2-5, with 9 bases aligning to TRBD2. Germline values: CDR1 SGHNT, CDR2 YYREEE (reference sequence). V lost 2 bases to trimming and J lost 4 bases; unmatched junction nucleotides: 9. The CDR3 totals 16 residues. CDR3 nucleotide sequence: TGTGCCAGCAGCTTAATGGGCGGGGGGGCCCCAGAGACCCAGTACTTC. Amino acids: CASSLMGGGAPETQYF.

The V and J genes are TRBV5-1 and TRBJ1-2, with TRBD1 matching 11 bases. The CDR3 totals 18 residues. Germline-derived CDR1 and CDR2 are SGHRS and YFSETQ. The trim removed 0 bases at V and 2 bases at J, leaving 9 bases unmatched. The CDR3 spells CASSLVVGTGGSNYGYTF. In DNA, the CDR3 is TGCGCCAGCAGCTTGGTGGTGGGGACAGGGGGTTCCAACTATGGCTACACCTTC.

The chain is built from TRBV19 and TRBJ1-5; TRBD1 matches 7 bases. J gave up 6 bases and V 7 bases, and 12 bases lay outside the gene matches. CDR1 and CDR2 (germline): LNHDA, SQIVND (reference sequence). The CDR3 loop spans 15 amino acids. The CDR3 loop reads CASTADRVKSQPQHF. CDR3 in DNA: TGTGCCAGTACGGCCGACAGGGTAAAGTCTCAGCCCCAGCATTTT. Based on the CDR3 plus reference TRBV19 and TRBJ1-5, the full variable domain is DGGITQSPKYLFRKEGQNVTLSCEQNLNHDAMYWYRQDPGQGLRLIYYSQIVNDFQKGDIAEGYSVSREKKESFPLTVTSAQKNPTAFYLCASTADRVKSQPQHFGDGTRLSIL.

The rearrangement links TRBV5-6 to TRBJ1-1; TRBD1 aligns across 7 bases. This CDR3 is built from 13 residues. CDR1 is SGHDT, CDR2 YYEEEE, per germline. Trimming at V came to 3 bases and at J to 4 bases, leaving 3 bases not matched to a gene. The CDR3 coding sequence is TGTGCCAGCAGCTATGACAGGGCCACTGAAGCTTTCTTT. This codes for CASSYDRATEAFF.

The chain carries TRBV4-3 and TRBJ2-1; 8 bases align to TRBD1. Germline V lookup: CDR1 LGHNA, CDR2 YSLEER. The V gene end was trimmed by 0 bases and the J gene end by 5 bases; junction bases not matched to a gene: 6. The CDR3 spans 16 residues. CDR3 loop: CASSQDLARGHNEQFF. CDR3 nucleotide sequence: TGCGCCAGCAGCCAAGACCTCGCCAGGGGGCACAATGAGCAGTTCTTC.

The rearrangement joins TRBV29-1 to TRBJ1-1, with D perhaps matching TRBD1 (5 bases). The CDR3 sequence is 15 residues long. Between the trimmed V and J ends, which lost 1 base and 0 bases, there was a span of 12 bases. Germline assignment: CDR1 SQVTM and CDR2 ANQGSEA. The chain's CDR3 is CSVEGGWGMNTEAFF. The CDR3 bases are TGCAGCGTTGAAGGGGGTTGGGGCATGAACACTGAAGCTTTCTTT. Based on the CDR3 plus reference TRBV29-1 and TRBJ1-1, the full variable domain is SAVISQKPSRDICQRGTSLTIQCQVDSQVTMMFWYRQQPGQSLTLIATANQGSEATYESGFVIDKFPISRPNLTFSTLTVSNMSPEDSSIYLCSVEGGWGMNTEAFFGQGTRLTVV.